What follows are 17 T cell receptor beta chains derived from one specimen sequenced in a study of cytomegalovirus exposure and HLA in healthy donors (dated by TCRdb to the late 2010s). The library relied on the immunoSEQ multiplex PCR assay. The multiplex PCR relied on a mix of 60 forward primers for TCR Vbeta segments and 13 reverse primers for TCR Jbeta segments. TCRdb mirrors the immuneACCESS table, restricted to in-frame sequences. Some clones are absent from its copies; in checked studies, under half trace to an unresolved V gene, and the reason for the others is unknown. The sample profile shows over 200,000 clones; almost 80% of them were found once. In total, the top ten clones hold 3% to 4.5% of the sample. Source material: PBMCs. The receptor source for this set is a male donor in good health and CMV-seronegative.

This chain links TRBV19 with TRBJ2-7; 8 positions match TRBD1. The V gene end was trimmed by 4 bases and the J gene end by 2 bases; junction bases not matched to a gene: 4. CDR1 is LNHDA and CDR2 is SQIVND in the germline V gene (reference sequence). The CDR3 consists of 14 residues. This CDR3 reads CASSRGTGPYEQYF. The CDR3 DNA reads TGTGCCAGTAGTAGAGGGACAGGCCCCTACGAGCAGTACTTC.

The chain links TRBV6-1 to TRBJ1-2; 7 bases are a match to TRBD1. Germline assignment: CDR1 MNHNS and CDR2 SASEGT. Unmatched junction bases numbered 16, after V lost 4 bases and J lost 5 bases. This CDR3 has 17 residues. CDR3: CASSGPPGTATSYGYTF. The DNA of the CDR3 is TGTGCCAGCAGTGGGCCACCCGGGACAGCAACCAGTTATGGCTACACCTTC.

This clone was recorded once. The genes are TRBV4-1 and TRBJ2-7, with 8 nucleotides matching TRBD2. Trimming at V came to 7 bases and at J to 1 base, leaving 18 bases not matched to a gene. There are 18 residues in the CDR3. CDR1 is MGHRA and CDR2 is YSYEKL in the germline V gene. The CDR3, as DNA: TGCGCCAGCACCCCTATTAGCGGGACCGCGGCACTTTCCTACGAGCAGTACTTC. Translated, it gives CASTPISGTAALSYEQYF.

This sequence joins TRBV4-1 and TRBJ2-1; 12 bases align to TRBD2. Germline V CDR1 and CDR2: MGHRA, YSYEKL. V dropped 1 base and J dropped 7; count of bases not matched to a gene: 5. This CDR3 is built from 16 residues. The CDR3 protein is CASSQGLAGALNEQFF. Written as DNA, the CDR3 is TGCGCCAGCAGCCAAGGACTAGCGGGGGCCCTGAATGAGCAGTTCTTC.

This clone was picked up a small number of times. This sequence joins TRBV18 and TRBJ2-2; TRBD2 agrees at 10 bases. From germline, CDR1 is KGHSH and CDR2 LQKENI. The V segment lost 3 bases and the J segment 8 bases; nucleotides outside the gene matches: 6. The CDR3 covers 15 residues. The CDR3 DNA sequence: TGTGCCAGCTCACCCCTAGCGGGAGTAACTGGGGAGCTGTTTTTT. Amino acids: CASSPLAGVTGELFF.

CDR3 region: CASSKTGGLAGSSYNEQFF. The CDR3 nucleotides read TGTGCCAGCAGTAAAACCGGGGGACTAGCGGGGAGCTCCTACAATGAGCAGTTCTTC. This chain connects TRBV2 to TRBJ2-1; 13 nucleotides line up with TRBD2. V trimming: 5 bases; J trimming: 0 bases; junction bases outside the gene matches: 10. The germline CDR1 and CDR2 sequences are SNHLY and FYNNEI. CDR3 size: 19 residues.

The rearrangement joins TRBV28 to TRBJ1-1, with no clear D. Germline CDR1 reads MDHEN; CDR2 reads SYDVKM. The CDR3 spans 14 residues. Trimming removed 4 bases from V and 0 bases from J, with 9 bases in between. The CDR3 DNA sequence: TGTGCCAGCAGTTACCGGTCCATGAACACTGAAGCTTTCTTT. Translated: CASSYRSMNTEAFF.

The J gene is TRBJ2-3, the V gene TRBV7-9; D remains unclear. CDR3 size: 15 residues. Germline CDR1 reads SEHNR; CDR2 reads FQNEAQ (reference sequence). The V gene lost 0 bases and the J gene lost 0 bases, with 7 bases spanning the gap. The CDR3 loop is CASSLASGSTDTQYF. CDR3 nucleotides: TGTGCCAGCAGCTTAGCGTCCGGGAGCACAGATACGCAGTATTTT.

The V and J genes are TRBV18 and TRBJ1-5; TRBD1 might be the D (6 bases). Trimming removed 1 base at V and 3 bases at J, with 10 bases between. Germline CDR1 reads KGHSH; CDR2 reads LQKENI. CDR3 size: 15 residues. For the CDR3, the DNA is TGTGCCAGCTCACCACTTCGGACAGTCAATCAGCCCCAGCATTTT. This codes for CASSPLRTVNQPQHF.

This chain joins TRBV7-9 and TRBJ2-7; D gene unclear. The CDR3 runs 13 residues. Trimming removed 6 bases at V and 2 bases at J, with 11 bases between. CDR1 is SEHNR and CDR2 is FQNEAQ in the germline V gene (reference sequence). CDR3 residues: CASRGDLAYEQYF. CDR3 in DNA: TGTGCCAGCAGAGGAGACCTAGCCTACGAGCAGTACTTC. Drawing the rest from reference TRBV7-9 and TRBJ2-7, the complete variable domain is DTGVSQNPRHKITKRGQNVTFRCDPISEHNRLYWYRQTLGQGPEFLTYFQNEAQLEKSRLLSDRFSAERPKGSFSTLEIQRTEQGDSAMYLCASRGDLAYEQYFGPGTRLTVT.

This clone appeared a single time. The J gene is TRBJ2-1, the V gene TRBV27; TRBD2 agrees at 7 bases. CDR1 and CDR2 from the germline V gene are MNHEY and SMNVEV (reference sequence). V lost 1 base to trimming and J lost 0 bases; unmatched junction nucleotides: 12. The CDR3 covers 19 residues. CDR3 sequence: CASSLFMTSLQSSYNEQFF. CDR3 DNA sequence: TGTGCCAGCAGTTTATTCATGACTAGCCTACAAAGCTCCTACAATGAGCAGTTCTTC.

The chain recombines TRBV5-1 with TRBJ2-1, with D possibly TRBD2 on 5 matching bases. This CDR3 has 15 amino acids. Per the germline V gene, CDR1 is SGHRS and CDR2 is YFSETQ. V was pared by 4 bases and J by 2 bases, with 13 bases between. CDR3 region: CASSVGSVAYNEQFF. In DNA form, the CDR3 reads TGCGCCAGCAGCGTGGGTAGCGTTGCCTACAATGAGCAGTTCTTC.

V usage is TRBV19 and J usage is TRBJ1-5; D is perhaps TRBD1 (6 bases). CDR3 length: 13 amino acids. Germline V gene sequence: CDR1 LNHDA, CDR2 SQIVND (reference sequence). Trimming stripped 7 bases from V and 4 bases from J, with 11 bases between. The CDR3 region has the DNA TGTGCCAGTACGGGGGGCTGGAATCAGCCCCAGCATTTT. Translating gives CASTGGWNQPQHF.

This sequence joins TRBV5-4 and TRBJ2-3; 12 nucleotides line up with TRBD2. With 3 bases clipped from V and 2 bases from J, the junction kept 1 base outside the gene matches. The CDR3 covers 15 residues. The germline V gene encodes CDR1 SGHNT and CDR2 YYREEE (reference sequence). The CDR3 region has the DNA TGTGCCAGCAGCTGGACTAGCGGGGACACAGATACGCAGTATTTT. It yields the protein CASSWTSGDTDTQYF.

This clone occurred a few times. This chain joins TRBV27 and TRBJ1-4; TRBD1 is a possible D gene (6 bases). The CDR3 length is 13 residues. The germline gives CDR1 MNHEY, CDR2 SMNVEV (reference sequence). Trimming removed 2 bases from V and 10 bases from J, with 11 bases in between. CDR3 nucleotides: TGTGCCAGCAGTTTAAGGGGGGGCGGAAAACTGTTTTTT. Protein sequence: CASSLRGGGKLFF. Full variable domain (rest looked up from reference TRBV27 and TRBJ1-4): EAQVTQNPRYLITVTGKKLTVTCSQNMNHEYMSWYRQDPGLGLRQIYYSMNVEVTDKGDVPEGYKVSRKEKRNFPLILESPSPNQTSLYFCASSLRGGGKLFFGSGTQLSVL.

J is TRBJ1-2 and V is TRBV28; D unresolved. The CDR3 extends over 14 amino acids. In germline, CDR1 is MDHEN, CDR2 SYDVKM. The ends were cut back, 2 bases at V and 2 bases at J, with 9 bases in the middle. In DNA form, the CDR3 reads TGTGCCAGCAGTTTAGGTCGCCAGAACTATGGCTACACCTTC. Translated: CASSLGRQNYGYTF.

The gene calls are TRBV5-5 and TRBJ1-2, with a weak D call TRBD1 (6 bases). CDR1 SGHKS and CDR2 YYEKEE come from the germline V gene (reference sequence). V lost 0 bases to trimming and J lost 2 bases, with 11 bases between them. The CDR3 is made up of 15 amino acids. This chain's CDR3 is CASSLGGHPNYGYTF. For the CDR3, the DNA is TGTGCCAGCAGCTTGGGGGGACACCCAAACTATGGCTACACCTTC.